The present T cell receptor beta chain was sequenced within a study of graft-versus-host responses after intestinal transplantation. On the study more broadly: All of the recipients had induction that used anti-thymocyte globulin, then tacrolimus and steroids for approximately 3 years.

Irradiated, violet-dye-labeled stimulator cells, around 200,000 in number, were plated with around 200,000 CFSE-labeled responder cells. Using immunoSEQ multiplex PCR, the repertoire was profiled, and TCRdb retains in-frame clones only, with some absent. Of roughly 23,000 clones in the sample, about 45% were seen once. This CDR3 contains 16 residues. The germline V gene has CDR1 SGHKS and CDR2 YYEKEE (reference sequence). V was pared by 2 bases and J by 5 bases, with 20 bases between. The rearrangement uses TRBV5-5 and TRBJ2-7; D gene unclear. The sample here was alloreactive CD8+ T cells from a mixed lymphocyte reaction culture, taken before transplantation. Subset reported: CFSE-low proliferating T cells sorted from approximately 6-day pre-transplant mixed lymphocyte reaction (GvH or HvG direction). The TCR originated in a human patient who was an organ donor for intestinal transplantation. CDR3 DNA sequence: TGTGCCAGCAGCTTCCCACTTCCCCAGCAACCCCACGAGCAGTACTTC. The encoded protein is CASSFPLPQQPHEQYF.